Listed below are T cell receptor beta chains from one sample, sequenced in a study of T cell repertoires in cytomegalovirus infection. The antigens of these receptors remain unknown. TCRdb fed the reads into MiXCR, producing one record per CDR3 protein. In the table there are about 920,000 distinct CDR3 sequences, approximately 30% of which are singletons. This specimen was cultured CD8+ T cells from PBMCs, taken from culture after CMV antigen stimulation. The receptors originated from a human donor in good health (CMV status not recorded). Some clones in this sample may be carry-over from other donors' samples. Both conserved end residues are part of each CDR3. Fields, in order: V gene, clone size, J gene, D gene, CDR3 DNA, CDR3 protein. A D gene is named only where the DNA matches it firmly. Not all rows give a size; the values are once, few, many and, for expanded clones, a class.

V: TRBV6-1; size: few; J: TRBJ2-3; D: .; DNA: TGTGCCAGCACTCCCCTGGGCCAAACAGATACGCAGTATTTT; CDR3: CASTPLGQTDTQYF
V: TRBV7-6; size: few; J: TRBJ1-6; D: .; DNA: TGTGCCAGCAGCTTACGGGGAGCCTATAATTCACCCCTCCACTTT; CDR3: CASSLRGAYNSPLHF
V: TRBV5-5; size: .; J: TRBJ1-2; D: .; DNA: TGTGCCAGCAGTGGACATAACTATGGCTACACCTTC; CDR3: CASSGHNYGYTF
V: TRBV20-1; size: .; J: TRBJ2-1; D: .; DNA: TGCAGTGCCACCGGGACGGATCCCTACAATGAGCAGTTCTTC; CDR3: CSATGTDPYNEQFF
V: TRBV19; size: once; J: TRBJ2-7; D: TRBD1; DNA: TGTGCCAGTAGTATAGAGGGCGACAGGGCCTACGAGCAGTACTTC; CDR3: CASSIEGDRAYEQYF
V: TRBV27; size: few; J: TRBJ2-3; D: TRBD2; DNA: TGTGCCAGCAGTTTATACCTCCTAGCGGGGGGAAGTACAGATACGCAGTATTTT; CDR3: CASSLYLLAGGSTDTQYF
V: TRBV29-1; size: few; J: TRBJ1-1; D: TRBD1; DNA: TGCAGCGTTGGGGACAGGGTGAACACTGAAGCTTTCTTT; CDR3: CSVGDRVNTEAFF
V: TRBV19; size: .; J: TRBJ2-1; D: TRBD2; DNA: TGTGCCAGTAGTATAGGACTAGCGGGGACCTACAATGAGCAGTTCTTC; CDR3: CASSIGLAGTYNEQFF
V: TRBV15; size: few; J: TRBJ1-1; D: .; DNA: TGTGCCACCAGCAGAGATCAGGGGCCGGAAACTGAAGCTTTCTTT; CDR3: CATSRDQGPETEAFF
V: TRBV7-9; size: .; J: TRBJ2-1; D: TRBD2; DNA: TGTGCCAGCAGCTTAATAGCGGGGGGAAGGAATGAGCAGTTCTTC; CDR3: CASSLIAGGRNEQFF
V: TRBV25-1; size: .; J: TRBJ2-3; D: .; DNA: TGTGCCAGCAGTGCCAGAGATACGCAGTATTTT; CDR3: CASSARDTQYF
V: TRBV20-1; size: few; J: TRBJ2-3; D: TRBD2; DNA: TGCAGTGCTATGTCCAGCGGGGGGGCCGGAAGCACAGATACGCAGTATTTT; CDR3: CSAMSSGGAGSTDTQYF
V: TRBV12-3/TRBV12-4; size: .; J: TRBJ1-1; D: .; DNA: TGTGCCAGCAGTCCTTCCGGGACACCATTTGGTGAAGCTTTCTTT; CDR3: CASSPSGTPFGEAFF
V: TRBV7-9; size: .; J: TRBJ2-7; D: .; DNA: TGTGCCAGCAGCCCTAGGGTTGCCGAGCAGTACTTC; CDR3: CASSPRVAEQYF
V: TRBV9; size: once; J: TRBJ2-1; D: .; DNA: TGTGCCAGCAGCCCGGGGCGTGGTCCCTATGAGCAGTTCTTC; CDR3: CASSPGRGPYEQFF
V: TRBV19; size: few; J: TRBJ2-3; D: .; DNA: TGTGCCAGTAGGGCGGGTCTGCGACCGGCGTCAGATACGCAGTATTTT; CDR3: CASRAGLRPASDTQYF
V: TRBV6-5; size: .; J: TRBJ2-3; D: TRBD1; DNA: TGTGCCAGCATCCCGGGGACAGGGCGGACAGATACGCAGTATTTT; CDR3: CASIPGTGRTDTQYF
V: TRBV27; size: .; J: TRBJ2-5; D: .; DNA: TGTGCCAGCAGTTTAGCTTTCGGACACCAAGAGACCCAGTACTTC; CDR3: CASSLAFGHQETQYF
V: TRBV7-6; size: few; J: TRBJ1-1; D: .; DNA: TGTGCCAGCAGCTCCGGGGGGGTGGGGACTGAAGCTTTCTTT; CDR3: CASSSGGVGTEAFF
V: TRBV6-5; size: .; J: TRBJ1-2; D: .; DNA: TGTGCCAGCACCCGACGCTTACCTAACTATGGCTACACCTTC; CDR3: CASTRRLPNYGYTF
V: TRBV7-3; size: .; J: TRBJ2-7; D: .; DNA: TGTGCCAGCAGCTTATCCGGGACGGTCTCCTCCTACGAGCAGTACTTC; CDR3: CASSLSGTVSSYEQYF
V: TRBV7-9; size: few; J: TRBJ2-7; D: TRBD1; DNA: TGTGCCAGCAGCCCGCCGGGACAGGGACGCAACGAGCAGTACTTC; CDR3: CASSPPGQGRNEQYF
V: TRBV27; size: few; J: TRBJ1-1; D: .; DNA: TGTGCCAGCAGTTTATTGGCGGCAGGGGTCAACACTGAAGCTTTCTTT; CDR3: CASSLLAAGVNTEAFF
V: TRBV27; size: .; J: TRBJ1-1; D: .; DNA: TGTGCCAGCACTTCGGGGGGCGGAAACACTGAAGCTTTCTTT; CDR3: CASTSGGGNTEAFF
V: TRBV5-1; size: .; J: TRBJ2-1; D: .; DNA: TGCGCCAGCAGCTTGGCTGACAGTTATGCCAATGAGCAGTTCTTC; CDR3: CASSLADSYANEQFF
V: TRBV7-2; size: many; J: TRBJ2-3; D: TRBD2; DNA: TGTGCCAGCAGCCTGGTCCCGGGACTAGCGGGGGACCTCACAGATACGCAGTATTTT; CDR3: CASSLVPGLAGDLTDTQYF
V: TRBV9; size: .; J: TRBJ2-1; D: .; DNA: TGTACCAGCAGCGTAGGTCCCAATGAGCAGTTCTTC; CDR3: CTSSVGPNEQFF
V: TRBV7-9; size: many; J: TRBJ1-2; D: TRBD1; DNA: TGTGCCAGCAGCACTCGGGACAGGCCTAACTATGGCTACACCTTC; CDR3: CASSTRDRPNYGYTF
V: TRBV5-4; size: .; J: TRBJ2-3; D: .; DNA: TGTGCCAGCAGCTTTCGAAGGTCCCCAGATACGCAGTATTTT; CDR3: CASSFRRSPDTQYF
V: TRBV28; size: .; J: TRBJ1-1; D: .; DNA: TGTGCCAGCATGAGGCACCCCGGGAACACTGAAGCTTTCTTT; CDR3: CASMRHPGNTEAFF
V: TRBV7-6; size: .; J: TRBJ2-3; D: .; DNA: TGTGCAGGAGGGTTCAGTGGTACGCAGTATTTT; CDR3: CAGGFSGTQYF
V: TRBV19; size: .; J: TRBJ1-5; D: .; DNA: TGTGCCAGTAGTTGGGACATAAGTCAGCCCCAGCATTTT; CDR3: CASSWDISQPQHF
V: TRBV27; size: .; J: TRBJ1-2; D: TRBD1; DNA: TGTGCCGGCAGTTTATCAGAGGGGGCTATATTCCCTGAGGGCTACACCTTC; CDR3: CAGSLSEGAIFPEGYTF
V: TRBV4-1; size: .; J: TRBJ2-3; D: TRBD2; DNA: TGCGCCAGCAGCCCTATCGGGGGGGGCCCAGATACGCAGTATTTT; CDR3: CASSPIGGGPDTQYF
V: TRBV3-1; size: .; J: TRBJ2-3; D: .; DNA: TGTGCCAGCAGCCAAGGGACGGTCGGGGGAGATACGCAGTATTTT; CDR3: CASSQGTVGGDTQYF
V: TRBV6-6; size: .; J: TRBJ1-2; D: .; DNA: TGTGCCAGCAGTTACAGGGGATTGACGTATGGCTACACCTTC; CDR3: CASSYRGLTYGYTF
V: TRBV2; size: .; J: TRBJ1-2; D: .; DNA: TGTGCCGGGACGGGACTCTATGGCTACACCTTC; CDR3: CAGTGLYGYTF
V: TRBV6-1; size: few; J: TRBJ2-3; D: TRBD2; DNA: TGTGCCAGCAGTCCATGGACTAGCGGGGGCCTTACAGATACGCAGTATTTT; CDR3: CASSPWTSGGLTDTQYF
V: TRBV12-3/TRBV12-4; size: few; J: TRBJ2-1; D: .; DNA: TGTGCCAGCAGCTGGCGGGGACAGCCCCTCGGGGAGCAGTTCTTC; CDR3: CASSWRGQPLGEQFF
V: TRBV20-1; size: few; J: TRBJ2-7; D: .; DNA: TGCAGTGCTAGGCGAGGGGATTCCTACGTCGGGCAGTACTTC; CDR3: CSARRGDSYVGQYF